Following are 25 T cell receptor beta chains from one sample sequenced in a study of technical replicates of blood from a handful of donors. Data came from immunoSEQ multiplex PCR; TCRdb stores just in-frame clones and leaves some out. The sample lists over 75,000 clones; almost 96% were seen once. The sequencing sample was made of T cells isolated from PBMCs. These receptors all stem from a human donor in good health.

The CDR3 sequence: CASSPTGPYEQYF. The DNA for the CDR3 is TGTGCCAGCAGCCCGACAGGTCCCTACGAGCAGTACTTC. J is TRBJ2-7 and V is TRBV27; D may be TRBD1 (6 bases). Germline V gene data show CDR1 as MNHEY and CDR2 as SMNVEV (reference sequence). The ends were cut back, 6 bases at V and 2 bases at J, with 11 bases in the middle. This CDR3 region has 13 residues.

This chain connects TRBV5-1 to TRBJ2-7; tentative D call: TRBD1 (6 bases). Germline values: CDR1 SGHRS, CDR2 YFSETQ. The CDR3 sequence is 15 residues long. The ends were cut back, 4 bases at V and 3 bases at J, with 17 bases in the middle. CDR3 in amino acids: CASSKTGTTDYEQYF. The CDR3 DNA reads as TGCGCCAGCAGCAAGACCGGGACAACCGACTACGAGCAGTACTTC.

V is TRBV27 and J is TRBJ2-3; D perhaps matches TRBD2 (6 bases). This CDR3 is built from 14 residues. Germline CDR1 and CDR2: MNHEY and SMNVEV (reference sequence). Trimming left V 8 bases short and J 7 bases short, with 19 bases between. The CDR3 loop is CASALVAVANTQYF. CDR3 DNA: TGTGCCAGCGCTCTGGTAGCGGTAGCAAATACGCAGTATTTT.

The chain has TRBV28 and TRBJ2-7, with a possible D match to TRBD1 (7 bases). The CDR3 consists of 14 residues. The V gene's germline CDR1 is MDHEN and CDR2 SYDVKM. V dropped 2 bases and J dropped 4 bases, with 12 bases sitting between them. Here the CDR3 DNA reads TGTGCCAGCAGTTTAGGGGGGACAGTTTACGAGCAGTACTTC. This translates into CASSLGGTVYEQYF.

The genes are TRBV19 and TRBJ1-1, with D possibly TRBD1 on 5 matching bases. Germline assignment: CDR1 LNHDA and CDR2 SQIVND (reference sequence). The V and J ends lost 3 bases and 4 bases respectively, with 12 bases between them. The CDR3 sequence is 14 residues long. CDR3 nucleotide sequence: TGTGCCAGTAGTATCCCCAGGGTGGGCACTGAAGCTTTCTTT. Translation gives CASSIPRVGTEAFF.

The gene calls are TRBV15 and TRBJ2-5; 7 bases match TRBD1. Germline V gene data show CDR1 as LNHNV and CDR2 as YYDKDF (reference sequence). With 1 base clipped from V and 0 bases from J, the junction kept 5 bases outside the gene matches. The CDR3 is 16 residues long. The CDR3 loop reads CATSRGQGSYQETQYF. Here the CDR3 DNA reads TGTGCCACCAGCAGAGGACAGGGCTCGTACCAAGAGACCCAGTACTTC.

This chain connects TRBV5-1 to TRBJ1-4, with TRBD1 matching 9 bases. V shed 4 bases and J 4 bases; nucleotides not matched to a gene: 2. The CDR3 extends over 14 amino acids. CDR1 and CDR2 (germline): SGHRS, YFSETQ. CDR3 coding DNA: TGCGCCAGCAGCGCGGGACAGGGTAATGAAAAACTGTTTTTT. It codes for CASSAGQGNEKLFF.

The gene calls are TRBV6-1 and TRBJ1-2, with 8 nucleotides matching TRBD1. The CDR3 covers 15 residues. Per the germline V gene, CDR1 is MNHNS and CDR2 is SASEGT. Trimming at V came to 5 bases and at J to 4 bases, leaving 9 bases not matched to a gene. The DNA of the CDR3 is TGTGCCAGCAGTTCAAGCGGACAGGGAGGCTATGGCTACACCTTC. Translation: CASSSSGQGGYGYTF.

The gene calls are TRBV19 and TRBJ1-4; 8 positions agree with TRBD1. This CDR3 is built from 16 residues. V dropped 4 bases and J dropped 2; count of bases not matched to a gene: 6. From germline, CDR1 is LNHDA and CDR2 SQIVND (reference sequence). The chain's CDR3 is CASSSQGAKTNEKLFF. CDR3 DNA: TGTGCCAGTAGTAGCCAGGGGGCTAAGACTAATGAAAAACTGTTTTTT.

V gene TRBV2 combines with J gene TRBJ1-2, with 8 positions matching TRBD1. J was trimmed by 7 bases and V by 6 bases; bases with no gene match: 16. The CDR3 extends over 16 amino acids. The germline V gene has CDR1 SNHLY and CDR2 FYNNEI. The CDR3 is CASSPGGTGARGGYTF. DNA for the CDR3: TGTGCCAGCAGCCCTGGGGGGACAGGCGCCAGAGGTGGCTACACCTTC. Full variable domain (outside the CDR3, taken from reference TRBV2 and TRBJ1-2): EPEVTQTPSHQVTQMGQEVILRCVPISNHLYFYWYRQILGQKVEFLVSFYNNEISEKSEIFDDQFSVERPDGSNFTLKIRSTKLEDSAMYFCASSPGGTGARGGYTFGSGTRLTVV.

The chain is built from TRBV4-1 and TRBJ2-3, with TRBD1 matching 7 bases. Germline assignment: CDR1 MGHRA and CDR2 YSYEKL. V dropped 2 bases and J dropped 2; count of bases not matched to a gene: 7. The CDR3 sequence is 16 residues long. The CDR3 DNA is TGCGCCAGCAGCCAACAGGATAGGGGGCCCACAGATACGCAGTATTTT. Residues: CASSQQDRGPTDTQYF.

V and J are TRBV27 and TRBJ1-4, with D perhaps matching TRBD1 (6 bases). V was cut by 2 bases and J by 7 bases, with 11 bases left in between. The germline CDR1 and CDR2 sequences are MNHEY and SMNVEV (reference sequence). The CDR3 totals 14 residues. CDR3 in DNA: TGTGCCAGCAGTTTAGGACAGTTTGGTGAAAAACTGTTTTTT. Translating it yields CASSLGQFGEKLFF.

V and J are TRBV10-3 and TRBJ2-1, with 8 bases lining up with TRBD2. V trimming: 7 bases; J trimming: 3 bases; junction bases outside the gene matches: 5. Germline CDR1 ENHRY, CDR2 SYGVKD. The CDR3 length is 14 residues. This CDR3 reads CAIKAGGDYNEQFF. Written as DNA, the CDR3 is TGTGCCATCAAGGCGGGGGGAGACTACAATGAGCAGTTCTTC.

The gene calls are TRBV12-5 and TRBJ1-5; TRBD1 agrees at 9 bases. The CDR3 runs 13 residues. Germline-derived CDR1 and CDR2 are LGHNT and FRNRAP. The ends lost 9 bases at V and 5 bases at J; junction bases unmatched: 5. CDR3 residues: CASGTGPYQPQHF. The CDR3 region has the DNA TGTGCTAGCGGGACAGGGCCTTATCAGCCCCAGCATTTT.

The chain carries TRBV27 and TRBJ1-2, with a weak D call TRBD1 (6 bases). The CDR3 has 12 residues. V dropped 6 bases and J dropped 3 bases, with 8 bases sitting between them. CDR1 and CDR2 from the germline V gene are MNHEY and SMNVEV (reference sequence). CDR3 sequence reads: CASSAGDYGYTF. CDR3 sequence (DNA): TGTGCCAGCAGCGCAGGGGACTATGGCTACACCTTC.

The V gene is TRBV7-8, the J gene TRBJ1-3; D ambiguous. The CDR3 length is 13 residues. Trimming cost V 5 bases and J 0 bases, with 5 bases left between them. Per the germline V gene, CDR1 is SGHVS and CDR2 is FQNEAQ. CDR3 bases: TGTGCCAGCAGCCCCTACTCTGGAAACACCATATATTTT. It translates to CASSPYSGNTIYF. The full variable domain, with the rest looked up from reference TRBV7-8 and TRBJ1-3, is GAGVSQSPRYKVAKRGQDVALRCDPISGHVSLFWYQQALGQGPEFLTYFQNEAQLDKSGLPSDRFFAERPEGSVSTLKIQRTQQEDSAVYLCASSPYSGNTIYFGEGSWLTVV.

CDR3 bases: TGTGCCAGCAGCGGTGGAGGTGGCTACACCTTC. Its translation: CASSGGGGYTF. V usage is TRBV9 and J usage is TRBJ1-2; D remains unclear. The CDR3 loop spans 11 amino acids. Germline V gene sequence: CDR1 SGDLS, CDR2 YYNGEE. V shed 3 bases and J shed 7 bases, with 7 bases lying between them.

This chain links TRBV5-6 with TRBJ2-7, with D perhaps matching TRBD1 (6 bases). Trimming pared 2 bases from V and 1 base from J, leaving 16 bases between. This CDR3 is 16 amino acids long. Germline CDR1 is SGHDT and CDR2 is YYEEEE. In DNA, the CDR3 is TGTGCCAGCAGCTTCAAACAGGGAGCCCGATCCTACGAGCAGTACTTC. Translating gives CASSFKQGARSYEQYF.

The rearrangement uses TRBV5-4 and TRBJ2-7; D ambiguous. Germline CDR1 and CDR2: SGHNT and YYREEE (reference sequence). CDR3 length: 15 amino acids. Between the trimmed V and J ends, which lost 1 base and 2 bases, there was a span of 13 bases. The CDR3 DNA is TGTGCCAGCAGCTTGTATGGAGTTGCAGCCTACGAGCAGTACTTC. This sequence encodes CASSLYGVAAYEQYF.

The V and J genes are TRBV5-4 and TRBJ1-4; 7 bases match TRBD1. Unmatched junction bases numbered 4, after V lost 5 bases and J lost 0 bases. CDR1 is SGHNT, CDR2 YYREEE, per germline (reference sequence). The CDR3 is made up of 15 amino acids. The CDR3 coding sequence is TGTGCCAGCAGTCGAACAGGGGCAACTAATGAAAAACTGTTTTTT. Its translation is CASSRTGATNEKLFF.

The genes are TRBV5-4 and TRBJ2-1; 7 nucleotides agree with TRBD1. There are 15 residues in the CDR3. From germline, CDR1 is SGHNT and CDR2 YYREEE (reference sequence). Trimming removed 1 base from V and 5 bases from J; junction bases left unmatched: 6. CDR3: CASSLKQGTNNEQFF. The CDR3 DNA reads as TGTGCCAGCAGCTTGAAACAGGGGACGAACAATGAGCAGTTCTTC.

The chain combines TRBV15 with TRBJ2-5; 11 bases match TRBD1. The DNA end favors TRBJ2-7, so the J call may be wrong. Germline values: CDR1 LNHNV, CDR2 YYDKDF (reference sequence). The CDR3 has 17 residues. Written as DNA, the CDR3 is TGTGCCACCAGCAGAGATCGGGGGACAGGGGGCTCCTACGAGCAGTACTTC. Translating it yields CATSRDRGTGGSYEQYF.

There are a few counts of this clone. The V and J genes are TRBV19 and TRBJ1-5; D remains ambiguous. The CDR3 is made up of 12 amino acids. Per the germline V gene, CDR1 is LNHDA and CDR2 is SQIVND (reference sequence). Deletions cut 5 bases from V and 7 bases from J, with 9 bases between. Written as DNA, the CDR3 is TGTGCCAGTAGTCTAATGTACCAGCCCCAGCATTTT. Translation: CASSLMYQPQHF.

CDR3 amino acids: CASSQRGGQGVSYEQYF. DNA of the CDR3: TGCGCCAGCAGCCAACGTGGGGGACAGGGGGTTTCCTACGAGCAGTACTTC. The chain links TRBV4-1 to TRBJ2-7; 11 bases match TRBD1. The length of the CDR3 is 17 residues. Germline trimming cut 2 bases from V and 1 base from J; bases unmatched to any gene: 7. The V gene's germline CDR1 is MGHRA and CDR2 YSYEKL.

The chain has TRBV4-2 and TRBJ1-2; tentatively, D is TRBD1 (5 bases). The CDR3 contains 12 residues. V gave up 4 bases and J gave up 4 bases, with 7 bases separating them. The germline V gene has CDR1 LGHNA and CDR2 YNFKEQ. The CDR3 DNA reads TGTGCCAGCAGCCGAGACAGCTATGGCTACACCTTC. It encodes CASSRDSYGYTF.